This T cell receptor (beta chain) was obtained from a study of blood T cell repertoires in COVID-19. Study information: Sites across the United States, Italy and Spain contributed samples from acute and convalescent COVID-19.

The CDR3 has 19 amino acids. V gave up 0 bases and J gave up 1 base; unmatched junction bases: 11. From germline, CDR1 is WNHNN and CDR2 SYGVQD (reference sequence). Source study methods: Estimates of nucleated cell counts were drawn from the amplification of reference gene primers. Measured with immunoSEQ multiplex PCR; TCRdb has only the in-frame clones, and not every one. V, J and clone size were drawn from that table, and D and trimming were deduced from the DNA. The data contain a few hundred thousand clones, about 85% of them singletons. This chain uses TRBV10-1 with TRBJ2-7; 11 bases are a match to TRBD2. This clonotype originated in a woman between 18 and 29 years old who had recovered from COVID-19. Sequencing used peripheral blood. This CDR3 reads CASSESKPPGLAASYEQYF. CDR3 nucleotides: TGCGCCAGCAGTGAGTCGAAACCCCCGGGACTAGCGGCGTCCTACGAGCAGTACTTC.